This TCR beta chain was sequenced for a study of shared clonotypes between healthy human individuals. At the level of the study: A few men and a couple of women, aged 18 to 49, were donors.

What was sequenced on ten immunoSEQ deep assay plates was unsorted PBMC DNA. Per the original methods: ImmunoSEQ yielded junction-only sequences lacking quality scores, so filtering differed. Assay used: immunoSEQ multiplex PCR; TCRdb lists only in-frame clones, some missing. From that table come the V and J calls and clone size; the DNA was used to work out D and trimming. The sample shows nearly 500,000 clones, over 60% of them seen only once. The TCR originated in a woman aged 40 to 55 in good health. Some clones in this sample may be carry-over from other donors' samples. Material: PBMCs.

CDR3 sequence reads: CASSLAPPGGGTDTQYF. CDR3 in DNA: TGCGCCAGCAGCTTGGCCCCACCCGGCGGTGGCACAGATACGCAGTATTTT. The chain uses TRBV5-1 and TRBJ2-3; unclear D gene. V lost 0 bases and J lost 1, with 15 bases in between. The length of the CDR3 is 17 residues. CDR1 is SGHRS, CDR2 YFSETQ, per germline.